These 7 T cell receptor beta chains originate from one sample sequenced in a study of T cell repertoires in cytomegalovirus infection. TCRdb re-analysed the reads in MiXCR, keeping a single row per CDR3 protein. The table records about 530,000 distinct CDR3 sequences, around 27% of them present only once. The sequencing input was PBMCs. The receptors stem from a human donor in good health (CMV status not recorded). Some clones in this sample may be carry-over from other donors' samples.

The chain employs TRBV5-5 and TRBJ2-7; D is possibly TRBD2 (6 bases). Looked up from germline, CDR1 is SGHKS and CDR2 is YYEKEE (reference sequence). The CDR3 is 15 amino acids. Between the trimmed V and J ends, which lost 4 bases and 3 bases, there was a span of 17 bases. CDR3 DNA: TGTGCCAGCAGCCCGCTGCCCGGGGGTTTCTACGAGCAGTACTTC. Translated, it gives CASSPLPGGFYEQYF.

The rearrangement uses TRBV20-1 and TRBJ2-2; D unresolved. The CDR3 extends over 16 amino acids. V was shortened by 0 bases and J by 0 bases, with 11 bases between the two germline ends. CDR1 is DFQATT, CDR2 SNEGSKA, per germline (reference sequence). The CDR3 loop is CSARDRRLPNTGELFF. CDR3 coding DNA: TGCAGTGCTAGAGATAGGAGACTTCCGAACACCGGGGAGCTGTTTTTT.

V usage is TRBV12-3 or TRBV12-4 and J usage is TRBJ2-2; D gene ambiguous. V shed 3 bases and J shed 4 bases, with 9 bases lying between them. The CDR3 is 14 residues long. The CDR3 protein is CASSFDSFTGELFF. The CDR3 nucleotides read TGTGCCAGCAGTTTTGACTCCTTCACCGGGGAGCTGTTTTTT.

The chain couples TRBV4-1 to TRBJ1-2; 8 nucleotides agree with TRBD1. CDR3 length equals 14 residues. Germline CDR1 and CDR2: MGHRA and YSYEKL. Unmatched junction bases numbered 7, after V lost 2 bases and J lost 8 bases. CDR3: CASSQRTGREGYTF. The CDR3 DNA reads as TGCGCCAGCAGCCAACGGACAGGGCGGGAAGGCTACACCTTC.

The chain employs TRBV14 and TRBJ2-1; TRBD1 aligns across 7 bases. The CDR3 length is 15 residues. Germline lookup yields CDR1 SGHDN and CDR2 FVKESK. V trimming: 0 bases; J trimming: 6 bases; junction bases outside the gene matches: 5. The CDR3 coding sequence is TGTGCCAGCAGCCAAGATTCAGCAGGGGGCAATGAGCAGTTCTTC. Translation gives CASSQDSAGGNEQFF.

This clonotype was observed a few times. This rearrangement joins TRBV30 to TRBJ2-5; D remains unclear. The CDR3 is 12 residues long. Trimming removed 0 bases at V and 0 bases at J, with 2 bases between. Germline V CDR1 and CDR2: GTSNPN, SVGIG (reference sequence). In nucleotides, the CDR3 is TGTGCCTGGAGTGTTGACCAAGAGACCCAGTACTTC. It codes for CAWSVDQETQYF. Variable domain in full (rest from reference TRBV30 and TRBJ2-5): SQTIHQWPATLVQPVGSPLSLECTVEGTSNPNLYWYRQAAGRGLQLLFYSVGIGQISSEVPQNLSASRPQDRQFILSSKKLLLSDSGFYLCAWSVDQETQYFGPGTRLLVL.

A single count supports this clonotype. CDR3 region: CASSLGSIKAFF. The CDR3 DNA reads as TGTGCCAGCAGTTTGGGCAGTATAAAAGCTTTCTTT. V and J are TRBV12-3 or TRBV12-4 and TRBJ1-1, with D hard to call. The V end lost 3 bases, the J end lost 9 bases, and 11 bases lay between the germline ends. The CDR3 sequence is 12 residues long.